Sequencing of this T cell receptor beta chain was carried out in a study of identical twins. Healthy Caucasians alone served as donors. Overall study findings and caveats: Out-of-frame beta chain sequences displayed weaker excess sharing between twins.

This clonotype was detected a few times. Its antigen is undetermined. Each CDR3 protein gets one entry after TCRdb re-called the 5' RACE reads with MiXCR. In the table there are about 240,000 distinct CDR3 sequences, about 7.5% of which are singletons. These data were also reused for a study on yellow fever vaccine responses in identical twins. From that second work: On the reported evidence, twins' vaccine T cell responses seemed partly convergent and partly personalized.

The sequencing input was CD8+ T cells sorted from blood. The TCR originated in a young woman in good health.

The CDR3 nucleotides read TGTGCCAGCAGCTACCTCCACGCCAGGGGTTCAGATACGCAGTATTTT. Translating gives CASSYLHARGSDTQYF. J is TRBJ2-3 and V is TRBV6-5; D perhaps matches TRBD1 (6 bases). The germline CDR1 and CDR2 sequences are MNHEY and SVGAGI. This CDR3 region has 16 residues. Trimming took 6 bases from V and 4 from J, leaving 20 bases between them.